The sequence of this TCR beta chain was determined in a study of cytomegalovirus exposure and HLA in healthy donors. Study results and limitations: Data from an earlier analysis indicated that most TCR beta V segments were productive either about 87% or about 30% of the time. A later analysis reportedly identified an Asian-associated ancestry cluster as carrying fewer N-insertions than the approximately 670-donor mean. Published work reported that the classifier diagnosed cytomegalovirus status with high specificity and sensitivity.

CDR3 length: 12 amino acids. Germline loops: CDR1 LNHNV, CDR2 YYDKDF (reference sequence). Trimming took 2 bases from V and 8 from J, leaving 8 bases between them. PCR primers comprised 60 Vbeta and 13 Jbeta primers. The assay was immunoSEQ multiplex PCR, and TCRdb's table has in-frame clones only and misses some. The repertoire holds about 150,000 clones, with 65% to 90% as singletons. Though nominally healthy at sampling, donors likely had unrecorded immune exposures. This clone was seen a handful of times. Its antigen is as yet unknown. Input material: PBMCs. This rearrangement joins TRBV15 to TRBJ2-3; a weak D match, TRBD1 (5 bases). The TCR sequence derives from a woman aged 50 to 60 in good health and CMV-seropositive. CDR3 sequence reads: CATSRKDSTQYF. Written as DNA, the CDR3 is TGTGCCACCAGCAGAAAAGACAGTACGCAGTATTTT.